One sample yielded the 29 T cell receptor beta chains listed below, sequenced in a study of blood T cell repertoires in COVID-19. Sequencing was performed with immunoSEQ multiplex PCR; in TCRdb, only in-frame clones are kept and a portion is missing. The sample lists some 230,000 clones; 65% to 85% were seen once. The specimen sequenced was peripheral blood. The source is a woman between 55 and 75 years old with acute or convalescent COVID-19.

The genes are TRBV11-3 and TRBJ2-3, with 7 bases matching TRBD2. This CDR3 contains 12 residues. The trim removed 3 bases at V and 8 bases at J, leaving 2 bases unmatched. Germline loops: CDR1 SGHNT, CDR2 YENEEA. The CDR3 region is CASSFERGTQYF. For the CDR3, the DNA is TGTGCCAGCAGCTTTGAGCGGGGTACGCAGTATTTT.

The V gene is TRBV9, the J gene TRBJ2-1, with 7 bases that match TRBD2. Germline assignment: CDR1 SGDLS and CDR2 YYNGEE. The CDR3 consists of 21 residues. After removal of 0 bases from V and 0 bases from J, the junction contained 18 bases not matched to a gene. The CDR3 loop is CASSVAWGRASGASSYNEQFF. In DNA form, the CDR3 reads TGTGCCAGCAGCGTAGCGTGGGGGAGGGCTAGCGGCGCGAGCTCCTACAATGAGCAGTTCTTC.

This clone has a single count. V gene TRBV6-5 combines with J gene TRBJ1-5; no clear D. The CDR3 contains 14 residues. Germline V lookup: CDR1 MNHEY, CDR2 SVGAGI. The ends were cut back, 8 bases at V and 1 base at J, with 12 bases in the middle. The CDR3 nucleotides read TGTGCCAGCGTATTATCAGCGAGCAATCAGCCCCAGCATTTT. The encoded protein is CASVLSASNQPQHF.

The chain links TRBV4-3 to TRBJ2-3; possibly TRBD2 for D (6 bases). The germline V gene encodes CDR1 LGHNA and CDR2 YSLEER. The CDR3 is 14 residues long. Trimming pared 1 base from V and 4 bases from J, leaving 9 bases between. This CDR3 reads CASSQGRGADTQYF. The CDR3 DNA follows: TGCGCCAGCAGCCAAGGCCGCGGGGCAGATACGCAGTATTTT.

DNA for the CDR3: TGTGCCAGCAGTGACGGAGGGTTGGCTTTCTTT. It encodes CASSDGGLAFF. The V call is TRBV25-1, the J call TRBJ1-1, with D uncertain. The CDR3 has 11 residues. V lost 3 bases and J 11 bases, leaving 10 bases between the germline ends. The germline V gene encodes CDR1 MGHDK and CDR2 SYGVNS.

The chain carries TRBV18 and TRBJ1-1, with 8 bases that match TRBD1. This CDR3 spans 16 amino acids. Germline loops: CDR1 KGHSH, CDR2 LQKENI. Losses at the gene ends were 5 bases for V and 2 bases for J; bases not matched to a gene: 10. This CDR3 reads CASSIGTGTLNTEAFF. The DNA of the CDR3 is TGTGCCAGCTCAATCGGGACAGGCACCCTTAACACTGAAGCTTTCTTT.

In this sample, this clone turned up a few times. The rearrangement uses TRBV10-3 and TRBJ2-5; no clear D. The V gene's germline CDR1 is ENHRY and CDR2 SYGVKD. This CDR3 region has 15 residues. Trimming took 2 bases from V and 4 from J, leaving 14 bases between them. CDR3 residues: CAISEAVMGLETQYF. In DNA form, the CDR3 reads TGTGCCATCAGTGAGGCTGTCATGGGCCTAGAGACCCAGTACTTC.

This clone was detected only a few times. The chain couples TRBV7-8 to TRBJ1-2; D is perhaps TRBD1 (6 bases). V was shortened by 0 bases and J by 7 bases, with 15 bases between the two germline ends. This CDR3 has 15 residues. Germline V gives CDR1 SGHVS, CDR2 FQNEAQ. The CDR3 protein is CASSLAQGLRFGYTF. CDR3 coding DNA: TGTGCCAGCAGCTTAGCGCAGGGGTTGAGATTTGGCTACACCTTC.

This clone was counted between two and nine times. The chain combines TRBV5-1 with TRBJ2-7; 7 positions agree with TRBD1. The trim removed 4 bases at V and 1 base at J, leaving 11 bases unmatched. This CDR3 comprises 16 residues. Germline V gives CDR1 SGHRS, CDR2 YFSETQ. In DNA, the CDR3 is TGCGCCAGCAGCCTGGGACCGGACAGGCATTCCTACGAGCAGTACTTC. Its protein is CASSLGPDRHSYEQYF.

CDR3 sequence (DNA): TGTGCCAGCAGCAAAGGACAGGGAAATATCTACGAGCAGTACTTC. It encodes CASSKGQGNIYEQYF. The V gene is TRBV5-4, the J gene TRBJ2-7; 8 positions agree with TRBD1. V lost 4 bases and J lost 3; bases outside the gene matches: 9. CDR1 and CDR2 (germline): SGHNT, YYREEE (reference sequence). The CDR3 runs 15 residues.

V is TRBV27 and J is TRBJ1-2, with D unclear. Trimming took off 4 bases at V and 10 bases at J, with 13 bases between the two ends. The CDR3 loop spans 12 amino acids. Germline lookup yields CDR1 MNHEY and CDR2 SMNVEV (reference sequence). CDR3 protein: CASSSQLGPYTF. In nucleotides, the CDR3 is TGTGCCAGCAGTTCACAATTGGGCCCCTACACCTTC.

The chain has TRBV9 and TRBJ2-3; no firm D call. The V end lost 4 bases, the J end lost 2 bases, and 5 bases lay between the germline ends. CDR1 and CDR2 from the germline V gene are SGDLS and YYNGEE. The CDR3 has 12 residues. CDR3 nucleotide sequence: TGTGCCAGCAGCCGAGACACAGATACGCAGTATTTT. It encodes CASSRDTDTQYF.

As for this clone: One end of the junction varies from germline; a read error may be responsible. This chain uses TRBV7-3 with TRBJ1-1; 9 bases align to TRBD1. The CDR3 runs 15 residues. Per germline, CDR1 SGHTA and CDR2 FQGTGA. The CDR3 reads CASSVTGGPNTEAFF. The CDR3 region has the DNA TGTGCCAGCAGCGTAACAGGGGGCCCTAACACTGAAGCTTTCTTT.

V gene TRBV11-3 combines with J gene TRBJ2-1; 9 nucleotides align to TRBD2. Looked up from germline, CDR1 is SGHNT and CDR2 is YENEEA. The CDR3 extends over 14 amino acids. V shed 4 bases and J 8 bases; nucleotides not matched to a gene: 6. The CDR3 spells CASSWGLARDEQFF. The CDR3, as DNA: TGTGCCAGCAGCTGGGGACTAGCTAGGGATGAGCAGTTCTTC.

This clone appeared a single time. This chain uses TRBV7-2 with TRBJ2-3; 9 nucleotides match TRBD2. CDR1 is SGHTA, CDR2 FQGNSA, per germline. The CDR3 contains 15 residues. Losses at the gene ends were 4 bases for V and 4 bases for J; bases not matched to a gene: 6. CDR3 region: CASSYGGGASDTQYF. CDR3 in DNA: TGTGCCAGCAGCTACGGCGGGGGGGCCTCAGATACGCAGTATTTT.

V gene TRBV5-8 combines with J gene TRBJ1-3; TRBD1 aligns across 10 bases. The CDR3 spans 14 residues. Germline trimming cut 5 bases from V and 7 bases from J; bases unmatched to any gene: 6. Germline-derived CDR1 and CDR2 are SGHTS and YDEGEE. CDR3 amino acids: CASSPGQGRNTIYF. As DNA, the CDR3 is TGTGCCAGCAGTCCGGGACAGGGGAGGAACACCATATATTTT. The variable domain in full, completed from reference TRBV5-8 and TRBJ1-3, reads EAGVTQSPTHLIKTRGQQATLRCSPISGHTSVYWYQQALGLGLQFLLWYDEGEERNRGNFPPRFSGRQFPNYSSELNVNALELEDSALYLCASSPGQGRNTIYFGEGSWLTVV.

The J gene is TRBJ2-3, the V gene TRBV6-5; tentatively, D is TRBD1 (5 bases). V dropped 6 bases and J dropped 4 bases, with 17 bases sitting between them. The CDR3 totals 15 residues. Germline lookup yields CDR1 MNHEY and CDR2 SVGAGI. The CDR3 DNA is TGTGCCAGCAGCATACAGGTGGGCGCCCCAGATACGCAGTATTTT. Amino acids: CASSIQVGAPDTQYF.

The rearrangement uses TRBV2 and TRBJ2-5; 9 bases agree with TRBD1. V lost 1 base and J lost 4; bases outside the gene matches: 4. CDR1 is SNHLY, CDR2 FYNNEI, per germline. There are 15 residues in the CDR3. The CDR3 DNA reads as TGTGCCAGCAGTGAAGACAGGGGGCTATCAGAGACCCAGTACTTC. Protein product: CASSEDRGLSETQYF.

This chain uses TRBV6-5 with TRBJ2-5; 9 bases map to TRBD1. V dropped 2 bases and J dropped 2; count of bases not matched to a gene: 3. The germline CDR1 and CDR2 sequences are MNHEY and SVGAGI. The length of the CDR3 is 15 residues. The CDR3 DNA reads as TGTGCCAGCAGTTACGGGGGACAGGGTCAAGAGACCCAGTACTTC. This sequence encodes CASSYGGQGQETQYF.

The chain employs TRBV5-1 and TRBJ2-5; D remains ambiguous. This CDR3 contains 13 residues. Trimming shortened V by 0 bases and J by 6 bases, and 9 bases separated the two germline ends. The germline CDR1 and CDR2 sequences are SGHRS and YFSETQ. The CDR3 sequence: CASSLGRAQTQYF. The DNA for the CDR3 is TGCGCCAGCAGCTTGGGACGAGCGCAGACCCAGTACTTC. Full variable domain (missing parts from reference TRBV5-1 and TRBJ2-5): KAGVTQTPRYLIKTRGQQVTLSCSPISGHRSVSWYQQTPGQGLQFLFEYFSETQRNKGNFPGRFSGRQFSNSRSEMNVSTLELGDSALYLCASSLGRAQTQYFGPGTRLLVL.

Only a few counts were recorded for this clone. V and J are TRBV2 and TRBJ2-7; TRBD1 aligns across 7 bases. The length of the CDR3 is 16 residues. With V trimmed by 9 bases and J by 3 bases, 17 bases remained unmatched. CDR1 and CDR2 (germline): SNHLY, FYNNEI. The CDR3 DNA sequence: TGTGCCAGTAAAACAGGGGAACAAGGGCTCTTCTACGAGCAGTACTTC. It specifies CASKTGEQGLFYEQYF.

The rearrangement joins TRBV15 to TRBJ2-3; tentatively, D is TRBD2 (5 bases). This CDR3 has 13 amino acids. V gave up 7 bases and J gave up 4 bases, with 12 bases separating them. Germline V CDR1 and CDR2: LNHNV, YYDKDF (reference sequence). CDR3 DNA: TGTGCCACCATGGGAGCGTTCTCAGATACGCAGTATTTT. Translated: CATMGAFSDTQYF.

Points on this clone: Other DNA variants within this sample encode the same CDR3. The J gene is TRBJ1-4, the V gene TRBV7-9, with 10 bases fitting TRBD1. There are 15 residues in the CDR3. CDR1 is SEHNR, CDR2 FQNEAQ, per germline (reference sequence). V lost 0 bases and J lost 7; bases outside the gene matches: 2. The CDR3 bases are TGTGCCAGCAGCTTAGCGGGACAGGGGTCTGAAAAACTGTTTTTT. Protein sequence: CASSLAGQGSEKLFF.

This sequence joins TRBV19 and TRBJ1-1; TRBD1 might be the D (5 bases). In germline, CDR1 is LNHDA, CDR2 SQIVND (reference sequence). V lost 6 bases to trimming and J lost 4 bases, with 12 bases between them. The CDR3 covers 13 residues. CDR3 nucleotide sequence: TGTGCCAGTAGACACCCCGGGGGCACTGAAGCTTTCTTT. Its protein is CASRHPGGTEAFF. The full variable domain, with the rest looked up from reference TRBV19 and TRBJ1-1, is DGGITQSPKYLFRKEGQNVTLSCEQNLNHDAMYWYRQDPGQGLRLIYYSQIVNDFQKGDIAEGYSVSREKKESFPLTVTSAQKNPTAFYLCASRHPGGTEAFFGQGTRLTVV.

This rearrangement joins TRBV19 to TRBJ1-1, with D uncertain. Germline loops: CDR1 LNHDA, CDR2 SQIVND (reference sequence). The CDR3 covers 16 residues. Trimming stripped 7 bases from V and 1 base from J, with 19 bases between. The CDR3 loop reads CASTDTTSIKNTEAFF. CDR3 in DNA: TGTGCCAGTACAGACACCACGTCGATAAAGAACACTGAAGCTTTCTTT.

The chain recombines TRBV7-9 with TRBJ2-2; TRBD2 aligns across 7 bases. Looked up from germline, CDR1 is SEHNR and CDR2 is FQNEAQ (reference sequence). V lost 5 bases, J lost 6 bases, and 9 bases stayed unmatched. This CDR3 is built from 15 residues. In DNA form, the CDR3 reads TGTGCCAGCAGCGCGGGAGAACTAGTCTCCGGGGAGCTGTTTTTT. Amino acid sequence: CASSAGELVSGELFF.

The chain has TRBV27 and TRBJ1-4; D is ambiguous. The V gene lost 1 base and the J gene lost 7 bases, with 10 bases spanning the gap. The CDR3 runs to 14 residues. CDR1 is MNHEY, CDR2 SMNVEV, per germline (reference sequence). The DNA for the CDR3 is TGTGCCAGCAGTTTATGGGGAGTGGGTGAAAAACTGTTTTTT. It yields the protein CASSLWGVGEKLFF. The complete variable domain, with remaining parts taken from reference TRBV27 and TRBJ1-4, reads EAQVTQNPRYLITVTGKKLTVTCSQNMNHEYMSWYRQDPGLGLRQIYYSMNVEVTDKGDVPEGYKVSRKEKRNFPLILESPSPNQTSLYFCASSLWGVGEKLFFGSGTQLSVL.

In this sample, this clone turned up once. The V call is TRBV27, the J call TRBJ2-2; TRBD2 is a possible D gene (6 bases). Germline V gene lookup returns CDR1 MNHEY and CDR2 SMNVEV (reference sequence). Trimming removed 7 bases from V and 8 bases from J, with 11 bases in between. The CDR3 has 12 amino acids. DNA of the CDR3: TGTGCCAGCATCTCTCGGGGGGGGGAGCTGTTTTTT. It yields the protein CASISRGGELFF.

This clone was observed a handful of times. The chain joins TRBV5-6 to TRBJ1-4; D is possibly TRBD1 (5 bases). V was cut by 2 bases and J by 6 bases, with 11 bases left in between. This CDR3 contains 14 residues. The germline gives CDR1 SGHDT, CDR2 YYEEEE. The CDR3, as DNA: TGTGCCAGCAGCTTACAGGTTAGCCATGAAAAACTGTTTTTT. It is translated as CASSLQVSHEKLFF. The full variable domain, with the rest looked up from reference TRBV5-6 and TRBJ1-4, is DAGVTQSPTHLIKTRGQQVTLRCSPKSGHDTVSWYQQALGQGPQFIFQYYEEEERQRGNFPDRFSGHQFPNYSSELNVNALLLGDSALYLCASSLQVSHEKLFFGSGTQLSVL.